Each of the 2 T cell receptor beta chains below was sequenced from the same sample in a study of T cells in Graves' hyperthyroidism and ophthalmopathy. TCR beta CDR3 regions were amplified from RNA transcripts. HTBI primers were used for first-round RT-PCR of the TCR CDR3. TCRdb recomputed calls from the multiplex PCR reads with MiXCR, one row per CDR3 protein. This table has approximately 430,000 distinct CDR3 sequences, approximately 15% appearing once. The sequenced sample consisted of blood. Receptors originate from a man between 18 and 35 years old with Graves' ophthalmopathy.

This CDR3 is CAVGAGTSGTQYF. CDR3 nucleotides: TGTGCCGTCGGAGCCGGGACCTCGGGGACCCAGTACTTC. The chain uses TRBV24-1 and TRBJ2-5, with D possibly being TRBD1 or TRBD2 (5 bases each). Trimming removed 12 bases at V and 7 bases at J, with 20 bases between. Germline values: CDR1 KGHDR, CDR2 SFDVKD. The CDR3 is 13 residues long.

This clonotype appeared a few times. The V gene is TRBV18, the J gene TRBJ2-2; possible D gene TRBD1, 5 bases. The germline V and J ends were trimmed by 5 bases and 2 bases, with 12 bases remaining between them. This CDR3 is built from 15 residues. The germline gives CDR1 KGHSH, CDR2 LQKENI. This CDR3 is CASSFRTPNTGELFF. CDR3 DNA sequence: TGTGCCAGCTCATTTAGGACACCTAACACCGGGGAGCTGTTTTTT. The full variable domain, completed using reference TRBV18 and TRBJ2-2, is NAGVMQNPRHLVRRRGQEARLRCSPMKGHSHVYWYRQLPEEGLKFMVYLQKENIIDESGMPKERFSAEFPKEGPSILRIQQVVRGDSAAYFCASSFRTPNTGELFFGEGSRLTVL.